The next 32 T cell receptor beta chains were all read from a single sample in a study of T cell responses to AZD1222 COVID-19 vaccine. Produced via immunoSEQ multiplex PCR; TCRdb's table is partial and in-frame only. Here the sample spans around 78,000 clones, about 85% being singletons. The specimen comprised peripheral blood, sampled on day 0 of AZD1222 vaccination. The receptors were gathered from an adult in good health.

CDR3 coding DNA: TGTGCCAGCAGTTTGTCAGGGGTTGAAAAACTGTTTTTT. Its protein product is CASSLSGVEKLFF. J is TRBJ1-4 and V is TRBV12-3 or TRBV12-4, with D perhaps matching TRBD1 (6 bases). V was cut by 3 bases and J by 7 bases, with 9 bases left in between. The CDR3 loop spans 13 amino acids.

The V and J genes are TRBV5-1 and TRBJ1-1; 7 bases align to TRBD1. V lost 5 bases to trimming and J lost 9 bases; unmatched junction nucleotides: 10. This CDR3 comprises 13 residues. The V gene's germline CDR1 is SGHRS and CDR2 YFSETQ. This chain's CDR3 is CASRPRDSDQAFF. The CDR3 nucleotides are TGCGCCAGCAGGCCCCGGGACAGCGATCAAGCTTTCTTT.

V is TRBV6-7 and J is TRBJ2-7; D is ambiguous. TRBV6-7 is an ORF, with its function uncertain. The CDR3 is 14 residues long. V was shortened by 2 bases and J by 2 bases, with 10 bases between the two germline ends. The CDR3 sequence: CASSYGTETYEQYF. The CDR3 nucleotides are TGTGCCAGCAGTTACGGTACGGAAACCTACGAGCAGTACTTC.

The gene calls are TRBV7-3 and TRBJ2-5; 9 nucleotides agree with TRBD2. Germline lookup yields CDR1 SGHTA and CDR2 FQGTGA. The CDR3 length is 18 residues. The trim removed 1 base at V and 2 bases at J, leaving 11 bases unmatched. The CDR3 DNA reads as TGTGCCAGCAGCTTAAGGGCTACTAGCGGGCCCTTACAAGAGACCCAGTACTTC. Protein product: CASSLRATSGPLQETQYF.

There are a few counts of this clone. The CDR3 spells CASSFESSYNSPLHF. The CDR3 region has the DNA TGCGCCAGCAGCTTCGAGAGTTCCTATAATTCACCCCTCCACTTT. The chain employs TRBV5-1 and TRBJ1-6; the D is unclear. Trimming removed 2 bases at V and 1 base at J, with 7 bases between. Per germline, CDR1 SGHRS and CDR2 YFSETQ. This CDR3 contains 15 residues.

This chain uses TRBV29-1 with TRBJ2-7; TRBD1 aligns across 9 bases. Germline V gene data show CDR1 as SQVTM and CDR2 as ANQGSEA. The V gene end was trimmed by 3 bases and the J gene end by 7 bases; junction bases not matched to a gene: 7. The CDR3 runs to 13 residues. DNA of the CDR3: TGCAGCGTTGAGGGACAGGGCGCTAAGGAGCAGTACTTC. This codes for CSVEGQGAKEQYF.

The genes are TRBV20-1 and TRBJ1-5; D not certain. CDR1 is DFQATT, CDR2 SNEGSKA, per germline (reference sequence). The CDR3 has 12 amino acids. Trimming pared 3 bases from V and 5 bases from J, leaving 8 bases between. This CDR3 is CSASRADQPQHF. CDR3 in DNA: TGCAGTGCTAGTCGTGCCGATCAGCCCCAGCATTTT.

The CDR3 protein is CASMRGYEQYF. The CDR3 region has the DNA TGTGCCAGCATGCGGGGCTACGAGCAGTACTTC. The rearrangement uses TRBV12-3 or TRBV12-4 and TRBJ2-7; tentatively, D is TRBD2 (6 bases). CDR3 length: 11 residues. The V gene lost 7 bases and the J gene lost 3 bases, with 7 bases spanning the gap.

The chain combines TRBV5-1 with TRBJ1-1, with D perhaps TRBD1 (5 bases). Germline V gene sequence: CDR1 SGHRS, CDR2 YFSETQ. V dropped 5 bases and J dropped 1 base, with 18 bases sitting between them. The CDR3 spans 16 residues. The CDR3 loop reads CASSTTGGLRNTEAFF. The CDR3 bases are TGCGCCAGCAGTACGACGGGGGGGTTGCGGAACACTGAAGCTTTCTTT. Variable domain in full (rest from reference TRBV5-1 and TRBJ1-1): KAGVTQTPRYLIKTRGQQVTLSCSPISGHRSVSWYQQTPGQGLQFLFEYFSETQRNKGNFPGRFSGRQFSNSRSEMNVSTLELGDSALYLCASSTTGGLRNTEAFFGQGTRLTVV.

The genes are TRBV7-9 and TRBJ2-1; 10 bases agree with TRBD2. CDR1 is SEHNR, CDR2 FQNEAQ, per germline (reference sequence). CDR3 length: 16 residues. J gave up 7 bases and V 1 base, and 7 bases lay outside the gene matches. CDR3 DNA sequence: TGTGCCAGCAGCTTAGTCCGACTAGCGGGTTGGAATGAGCAGTTCTTC. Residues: CASSLVRLAGWNEQFF.

The CDR3 nucleotides are TGTGCCATCAGTGAGCCCCCGGCCAATGAGCAGTTCTTC. It is translated as CAISEPPANEQFF. This chain links TRBV10-3 with TRBJ2-1; D unresolved. With 2 bases removed from V and 6 bases from J, the gap between germline ends came to 8 bases. Germline V gene data show CDR1 as ENHRY and CDR2 as SYGVKD. The CDR3 runs 13 residues.

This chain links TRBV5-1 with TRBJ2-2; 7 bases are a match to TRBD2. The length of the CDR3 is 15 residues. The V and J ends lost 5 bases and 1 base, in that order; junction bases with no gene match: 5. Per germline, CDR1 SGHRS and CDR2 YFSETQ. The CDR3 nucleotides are TGCGCCAGCAGTGTTCTAGCGGAGAACACCGGGGAGCTGTTTTTT. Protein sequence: CASSVLAENTGELFF.

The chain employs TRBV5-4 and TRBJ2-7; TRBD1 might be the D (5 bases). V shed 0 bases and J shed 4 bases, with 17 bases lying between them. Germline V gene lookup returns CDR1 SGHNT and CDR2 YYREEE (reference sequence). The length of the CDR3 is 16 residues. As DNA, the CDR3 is TGTGCCAGCAGCTTGGATAGGGGTTCCCCCTCTTACGAGCAGTACTTC. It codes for CASSLDRGSPSYEQYF.

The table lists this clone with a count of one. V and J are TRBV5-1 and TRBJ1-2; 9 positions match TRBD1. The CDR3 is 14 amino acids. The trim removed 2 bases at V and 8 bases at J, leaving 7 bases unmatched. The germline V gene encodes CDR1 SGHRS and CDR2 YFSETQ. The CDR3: CASSFGTGLEGYTF. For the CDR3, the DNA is TGCGCCAGCAGCTTCGGGACAGGGCTGGAAGGCTACACCTTC.

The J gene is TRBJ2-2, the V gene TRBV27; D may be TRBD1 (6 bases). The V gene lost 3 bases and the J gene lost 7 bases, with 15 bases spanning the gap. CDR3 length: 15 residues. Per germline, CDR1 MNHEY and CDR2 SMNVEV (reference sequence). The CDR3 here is CASSFRGLMDGELFF. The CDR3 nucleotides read TGTGCCAGCAGTTTCAGGGGCCTGATGGACGGGGAGCTGTTTTTT.

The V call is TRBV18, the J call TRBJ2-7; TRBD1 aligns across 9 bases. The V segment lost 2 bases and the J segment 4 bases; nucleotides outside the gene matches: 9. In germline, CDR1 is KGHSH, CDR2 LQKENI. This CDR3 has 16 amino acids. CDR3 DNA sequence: TGTGCCAGCTCACCATCTTCCACAGGGGGCGTATACGAGCAGTACTTC. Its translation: CASSPSSTGGVYEQYF.

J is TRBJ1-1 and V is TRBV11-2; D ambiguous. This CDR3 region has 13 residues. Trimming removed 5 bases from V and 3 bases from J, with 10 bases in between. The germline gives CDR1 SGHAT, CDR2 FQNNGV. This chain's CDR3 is CASSGRVDTEAFF. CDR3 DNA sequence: TGTGCCAGCAGCGGGCGAGTGGACACTGAAGCTTTCTTT.

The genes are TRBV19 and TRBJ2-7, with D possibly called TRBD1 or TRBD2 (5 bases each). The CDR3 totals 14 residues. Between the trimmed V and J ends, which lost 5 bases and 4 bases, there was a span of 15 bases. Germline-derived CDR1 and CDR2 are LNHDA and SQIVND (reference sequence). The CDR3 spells CASSVRDGPYEQYF. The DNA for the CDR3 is TGTGCCAGTAGTGTCAGGGACGGTCCGTACGAGCAGTACTTC.

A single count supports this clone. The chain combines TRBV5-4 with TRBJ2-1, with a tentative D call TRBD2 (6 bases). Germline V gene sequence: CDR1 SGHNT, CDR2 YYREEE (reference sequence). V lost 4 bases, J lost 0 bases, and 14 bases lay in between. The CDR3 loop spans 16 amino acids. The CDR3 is CASSPVTGSSYNEQFF. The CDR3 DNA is TGTGCCAGCAGCCCCGTGACCGGGAGCTCCTACAATGAGCAGTTCTTC.

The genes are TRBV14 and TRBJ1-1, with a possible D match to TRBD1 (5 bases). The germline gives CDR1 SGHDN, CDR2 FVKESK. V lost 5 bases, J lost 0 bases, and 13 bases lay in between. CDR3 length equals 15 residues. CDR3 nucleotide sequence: TGTGCCAGCAGCATTCCAGGGACCATGAACACTGAAGCTTTCTTT. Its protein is CASSIPGTMNTEAFF. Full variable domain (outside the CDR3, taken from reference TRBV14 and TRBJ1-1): EAGVTQFPSHSVIEKGQTVTLRCDPISGHDNLYWYRRVMGKEIKFLLHFVKESKQDESGMPNNRFLAERTGGTYSTLKVQPAELEDSGVYFCASSIPGTMNTEAFFGQGTRLTVV.

The CDR3 DNA is TGTGCCAGCAGCCCACCGGGACTAGCGGCTTACGAGCAGTACTTC. Translating it yields CASSPPGLAAYEQYF. The chain couples TRBV3-1 (or the pseudogene TRBV3-2) to TRBJ2-7; TRBD2 agrees at 11 bases. The CDR3 covers 15 residues. Trimming took 4 bases from V and 4 from J; bases not matched to a gene: 6. The germline V gene encodes CDR1 LGHDT and CDR2 YNNKEL (reference sequence).

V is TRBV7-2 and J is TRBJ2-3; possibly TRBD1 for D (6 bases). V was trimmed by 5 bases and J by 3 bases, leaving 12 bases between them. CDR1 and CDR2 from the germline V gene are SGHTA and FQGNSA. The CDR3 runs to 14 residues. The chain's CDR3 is CASSERQVTDTQYF. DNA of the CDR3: TGTGCCAGCAGCGAGCGACAGGTAACAGATACGCAGTATTTT.

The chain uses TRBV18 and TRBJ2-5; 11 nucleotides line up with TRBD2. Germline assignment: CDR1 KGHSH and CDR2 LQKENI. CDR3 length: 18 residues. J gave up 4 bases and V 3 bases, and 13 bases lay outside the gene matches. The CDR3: CASSPGPPVAGGRETQYF. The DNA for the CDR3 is TGTGCCAGCTCACCGGGACCTCCGGTAGCGGGAGGGCGAGAGACCCAGTACTTC.

This CDR3 reads CASSWDRLTYEQYF. CDR3 sequence (DNA): TGTGCCAGCTCCTGGGACAGGTTAACCTACGAGCAGTACTTC. V and J are TRBV27 and TRBJ2-7; 8 bases are a match to TRBD1. Trimming removed 8 bases from V and 2 bases from J; junction bases left unmatched: 8. The CDR3 sequence is 14 residues long. Germline loops: CDR1 MNHEY, CDR2 SMNVEV (reference sequence).

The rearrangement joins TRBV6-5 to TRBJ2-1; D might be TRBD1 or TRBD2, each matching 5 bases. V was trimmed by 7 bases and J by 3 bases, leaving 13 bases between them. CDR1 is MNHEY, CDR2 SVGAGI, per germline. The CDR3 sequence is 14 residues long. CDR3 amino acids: CASKPGPSYNEQFF. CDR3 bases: TGTGCCAGCAAACCGGGACCGAGCTACAATGAGCAGTTCTTC.

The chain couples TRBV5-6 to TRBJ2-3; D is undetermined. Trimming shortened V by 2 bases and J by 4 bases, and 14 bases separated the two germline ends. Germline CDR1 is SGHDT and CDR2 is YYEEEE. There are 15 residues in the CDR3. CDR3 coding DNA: TGTGCCAGCAGCTTCTTAGCCGGGTCCCCAGATACGCAGTATTTT. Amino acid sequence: CASSFLAGSPDTQYF.

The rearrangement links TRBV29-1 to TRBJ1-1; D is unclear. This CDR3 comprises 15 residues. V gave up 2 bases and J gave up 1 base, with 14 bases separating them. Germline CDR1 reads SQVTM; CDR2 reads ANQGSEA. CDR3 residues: CSVEFYKEGNTEAFF. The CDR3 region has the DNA TGCAGCGTTGAATTTTATAAGGAAGGGAACACTGAAGCTTTCTTT. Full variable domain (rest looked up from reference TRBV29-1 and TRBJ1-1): SAVISQKPSRDICQRGTSLTIQCQVDSQVTMMFWYRQQPGQSLTLIATANQGSEATYESGFVIDKFPISRPNLTFSTLTVSNMSPEDSSIYLCSVEFYKEGNTEAFFGQGTRLTVV.

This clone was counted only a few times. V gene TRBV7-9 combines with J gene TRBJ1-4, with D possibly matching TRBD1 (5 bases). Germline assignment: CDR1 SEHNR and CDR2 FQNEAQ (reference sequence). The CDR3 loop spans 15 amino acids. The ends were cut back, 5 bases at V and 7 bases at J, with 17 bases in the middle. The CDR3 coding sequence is TGTGCCAGCAGCAAGCAGGGTGGCTTGGGTGAAAAACTGTTTTTT. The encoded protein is CASSKQGGLGEKLFF.

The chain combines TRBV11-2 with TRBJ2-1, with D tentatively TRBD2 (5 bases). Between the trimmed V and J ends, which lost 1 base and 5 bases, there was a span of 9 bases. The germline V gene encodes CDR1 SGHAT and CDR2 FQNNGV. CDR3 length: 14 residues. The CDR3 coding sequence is TGTGCCAGCAGCTTAGGGGAGCTCGACAATGAGCAGTTCTTC. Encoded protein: CASSLGELDNEQFF.

CDR3 in amino acids: CASSRRQGSSYNSPLHF. The CDR3 nucleotides read TGCGCCAGCAGCCGACGACAGGGGAGCTCCTATAATTCACCCCTCCACTTT. This chain links TRBV5-1 with TRBJ1-6; TRBD1 aligns across 8 bases. With V trimmed by 4 bases and J by 0 bases, 6 bases remained unmatched. The CDR3 sequence is 17 residues long. In germline, CDR1 is SGHRS, CDR2 YFSETQ.

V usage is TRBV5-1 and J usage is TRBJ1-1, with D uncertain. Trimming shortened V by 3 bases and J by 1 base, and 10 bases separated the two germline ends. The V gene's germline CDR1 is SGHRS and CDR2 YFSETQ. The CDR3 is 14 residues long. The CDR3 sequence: CASSSSNQNTEAFF. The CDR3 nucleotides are TGCGCCAGCAGCTCCTCTAATCAGAACACTGAAGCTTTCTTT.

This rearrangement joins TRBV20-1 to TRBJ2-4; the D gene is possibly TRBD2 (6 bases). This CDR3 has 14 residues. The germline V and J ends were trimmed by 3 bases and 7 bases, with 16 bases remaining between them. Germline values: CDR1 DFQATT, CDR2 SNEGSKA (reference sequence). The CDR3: CSASMSGRGNIQYF. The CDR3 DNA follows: TGCAGTGCTAGTATGTCGGGCCGGGGGAACATTCAGTACTTC.